The present TCR beta chain was sequenced within a study of shared clonotypes between healthy human individuals. The study's findings and limits: Only blood underwent sampling, and tissue repertoires likely differ.

Sequenced by immunoSEQ multiplex PCR; TCRdb stores in-frame clones only, minus some. The repertoire holds fewer than 1.6 million clones, with 98% to 99% as singletons. Trimming pared 2 bases from V and 4 bases from J, leaving 11 bases between. The CDR3 loop spans 14 amino acids. Germline V lookup: CDR1 ENHRY, CDR2 SYGVKD. As to this clone: Antigen: not known.

Partitioning of CD4+ cells yielded a CD45RA+ naive subset and a CD45RA-negative memory subset. The source material was naive CD4+ T cells sorted from blood. Subset meaning: CD45RA+ positively selected. This sequence originates from a man aged 30 to 45 in good health. V and J are TRBV10-3 and TRBJ1-2; D is ambiguous. CDR3: CAISEGGLAYGYTF. As DNA, the CDR3 is TGTGCCATCAGTGAGGGAGGGCTTGCCTATGGCTACACCTTC.